This T cell receptor (beta chain) originates from a study of blood T cell repertoires in COVID-19. Study as a whole: T cells, B-cell-depleted T cells, or PBMCs supplied cDNA or gDNA.

The CDR3 extends over 15 amino acids. V was cut by 1 base and J by 9 bases, with 16 bases left in between. CDR1 and CDR2 from the germline V gene are LGHDT and YNNKEL (reference sequence). Profiled with immunoSEQ multiplex PCR; TCRdb holds only in-frame clones, not every one. The sample shows roughly 300,000 clones, approximately 91% of them seen only once. Sequencing used peripheral blood. V is TRBV3-1 (or the pseudogene TRBV3-2) and J is TRBJ2-1; no clear D gene. This TCR came from a woman aged 25 to 45 with COVID-19, enrolled during active disease. CDR3 coding DNA: TGTGCCAGCAGCCAAGGCGACCAGGCCTACGGTGAGCAGTTCTTC. This encodes CASSQGDQAYGEQFF.